The 18 T cell receptor beta chains given below trace back to one sample, sequenced in a study of T cell changes during pregnancy in multiple sclerosis. Method: immunoSEQ multiplex PCR; TCRdb's copy keeps in-frame clones and lacks some. The repertoire has tens of thousands of clones, around 92% of them found once; the top ten carry 12%. The sequencing here drew on CD8+ T cells from peripheral blood mononuclear cells, taken after pregnancy. The receptors here all came from a female donor with multiple sclerosis, enrolled in a pregnancy study.

Worth noting for this clone: An end of the junction does not agree with germline; a read error may underlie this. The chain is built from TRBV9 and TRBJ2-1, with 8 positions matching TRBD1. The CDR3 totals 12 residues. The germline CDR1 and CDR2 sequences are SGDLS and YYNGEE. The CDR3 DNA sequence: TGTGCCAGCAGCACAACACCAGGGGGCATGATCTTC. Translation: CASSTTPGGMIF. The full variable domain, rest sourced from reference TRBV9 and TRBJ2-1, is DSGVTQTPKHLITATGQRVTLRCSPRSGDLSVYWYQQSLDQGLQFLIQYYNGEERAKGNILERFSAQQFPDLHSELNLSSLELGDSALYFCASSTTPGGMIFGPGTRLTVL.

The chain links TRBV27 to TRBJ1-1; 7 bases fit TRBD1. The ends lost 4 bases at V and 2 bases at J; junction bases unmatched: 10. This CDR3 has 16 amino acids. Germline-derived CDR1 and CDR2 are MNHEY and SMNVEV (reference sequence). The CDR3 DNA is TGTGCCAGCAGTTCCTTACAGGGGCTACTTAACACTGAAGCTTTCTTT. Its protein product is CASSSLQGLLNTEAFF.

The chain couples TRBV27 to TRBJ1-1; 7 nucleotides line up with TRBD1. The junction had 6 bases not matched to a gene; V was cut back by 5 bases and J by 0 bases. This CDR3 spans 15 amino acids. Germline CDR1 is MNHEY and CDR2 is SMNVEV (reference sequence). The CDR3 bases are TGTGCCAGCAGTCCGGGACAGATTATGAACACTGAAGCTTTCTTT. Encoded protein: CASSPGQIMNTEAFF.

This chain uses TRBV29-1 with TRBJ1-1; D might be TRBD1 (5 bases). CDR1 and CDR2 from the germline V gene are SQVTM and ANQGSEA. The CDR3 spans 14 residues. V was cut by 7 bases and J by 1 base, with 16 bases left in between. In nucleotides, the CDR3 is TGCAGCGCCCGTATCCTGACAGAGAACACTGAAGCTTTCTTT. As protein: CSARILTENTEAFF.

The chain joins TRBV6-1 to TRBJ2-7, with D maybe TRBD1 (5 bases). Looked up from germline, CDR1 is MNHNS and CDR2 is SASEGT. The CDR3 extends over 12 amino acids. Trimming cost V 4 bases and J 3 bases, with 7 bases left between them. CDR3 sequence (DNA): TGTGCCAGCAGTGGAGACAGCTACGAGCAGTACTTC. Protein: CASSGDSYEQYF.

The gene calls are TRBV5-1 and TRBJ2-5; no reliable D call. V was shortened by 0 bases and J by 2 bases, with 11 bases between the two germline ends. The CDR3 spans 15 residues. Germline V CDR1 and CDR2: SGHRS, YFSETQ. CDR3 sequence (DNA): TGCGCCAGCAGCTTGGCCAGGTACAAGCAAGAGACCCAGTACTTC. Its protein is CASSLARYKQETQYF.

This sequence joins TRBV10-3 and TRBJ1-1; no clear D gene. The CDR3 length is 12 residues. Germline assignment: CDR1 ENHRY and CDR2 SYGVKD. Trimming took off 2 bases at V and 10 bases at J, with 11 bases between the two ends. CDR3 DNA sequence: TGTGCCATCAGTGAGAATGCCGAGGGAGCTTTCTTT. Translating gives CAISENAEGAFF.

The genes are TRBV6-1 and TRBJ2-7, with D unresolved. Trimming cost V 6 bases and J 3 bases, with 9 bases left between them. Per the germline V gene, CDR1 is MNHNS and CDR2 is SASEGT. The CDR3 totals 12 residues. CDR3 bases: TGTGCCAGCAGGAGAGCCATCTACGAGCAGTACTTC. This gives the protein CASRRAIYEQYF.

This clone was observed at least ten times. The chain couples TRBV9 to TRBJ1-2; 9 bases map to TRBD1. The CDR3 loop spans 15 amino acids. V shed 3 bases and J 8 bases; nucleotides not matched to a gene: 11. Germline lookup yields CDR1 SGDLS and CDR2 YYNGEE. In DNA, the CDR3 is TGTGCCAGCAGCGCTCCCGCACAGGGGGCGTGGGGCTACACCTTC. It translates to CASSAPAQGAWGYTF.

V gene TRBV21-1 combines with J gene TRBJ1-1; the table's D gene call, TRBD1, was not cross checked with the DNA. TRBV21-1 is designated a pseudogene. CDR3 length equals 16 residues. Here the CDR3 reads CASSNRAGPPKFEAFF. In DNA, the CDR3 is TGTGCCAGCAGCAACAGGGCCGGGCCACCTAAATTTGAAGCTTTCTTT.

V usage is TRBV14 and J usage is TRBJ2-7; D is perhaps TRBD2 (5 bases). V dropped 0 bases and J dropped 2 bases, with 11 bases sitting between them. The CDR3 has 15 residues. Per the germline V gene, CDR1 is SGHDN and CDR2 is FVKESK. The CDR3 nucleotides are TGTGCCAGCAGCCAAGATGTAGGCGGGCCCTACGAGCAGTACTTC. This translates into CASSQDVGGPYEQYF.

V and J are TRBV5-1 and TRBJ2-4; TRBD2 might be the D (5 bases). The CDR3 runs 14 residues. Trimming took 0 bases from V and 4 from J, leaving 8 bases between them. In germline, CDR1 is SGHRS, CDR2 YFSETQ. CDR3 nucleotides: TGCGCCAGCAGCTTGGCAGCGGTTAAAAACATTCAGTACTTC. Translating it yields CASSLAAVKNIQYF.

The chain links TRBV9 to TRBJ2-1; maybe TRBD1 (6 bases). The V and J ends lost 3 bases and 4 bases respectively, with 23 bases between them. This CDR3 spans 18 amino acids. CDR1 SGDLS and CDR2 YYNGEE come from the germline V gene. CDR3 in DNA: TGTGCCAGCAGCGCCTTCGTCAAGGCAGGGGTCACATACAATGAGCAGTTCTTC. Its protein product is CASSAFVKAGVTYNEQFF.

The chain uses TRBV7-6 and TRBJ2-7, with 7 bases that match TRBD2. CDR1 is SGHVS, CDR2 FNYEAQ, per germline. V shed 5 bases and J 3 bases; nucleotides not matched to a gene: 4. This CDR3 comprises 13 residues. The CDR3 loop is CASSPSGVYEQYF. DNA for the CDR3: TGTGCCAGCAGCCCCAGCGGGGTCTACGAGCAGTACTTC.

The V and J genes are TRBV7-2 and TRBJ1-2; D is unresolved. V was cut by 1 base and J by 3 bases, with 12 bases left in between. The CDR3 contains 15 residues. Germline V lookup: CDR1 SGHTA, CDR2 FQGNSA. The DNA for the CDR3 is TGTGCCAGCAGCTTAGGGCGGCACGGGGACTATGGCTACACCTTC. It translates to CASSLGRHGDYGYTF.

This chain joins TRBV7-9 and TRBJ1-2; D is ambiguous. Between the trimmed V and J ends, which lost 4 bases and 14 bases, there was a span of 11 bases. The CDR3 spans 10 residues. The germline CDR1 and CDR2 sequences are SEHNR and FQNEAQ (reference sequence). The CDR3 nucleotides read TGTGCCAGCAGCTACCCCGAACGGACCTTC. Protein product: CASSYPERTF.

Remarks on this clone: Other DNA sequences in this specimen translate into the identical CDR3. The chain employs TRBV9 and TRBJ2-7, with 7 positions matching TRBD1. After removal of 0 bases from V and 2 bases from J, the junction contained 2 bases not matched to a gene. The CDR3 has 14 residues. From germline, CDR1 is SGDLS and CDR2 YYNGEE. The CDR3 DNA reads TGTGCCAGCAGCGTAGGACAGGGAACCTACGAGCAGTACTTC. It yields the protein CASSVGQGTYEQYF.

This clone was seen only a few times. This chain's CDR3 is CASSEGGRGRGEQYF. CDR3 DNA: TGTGCCAGCAGTGAAGGCGGCAGGGGGCGCGGCGAGCAGTACTTC. This sequence joins TRBV6-1 and TRBJ2-7, with TRBD1 identical over 8 bases. Germline lookup yields CDR1 MNHNS and CDR2 SASEGT. This CDR3 is built from 15 residues. Germline trimming cut 1 base from V and 6 bases from J; bases unmatched to any gene: 8.